This T cell receptor beta chain is from a study of T cell responses to AZD1222 COVID-19 vaccine. The method was immunoSEQ multiplex PCR; TCRdb's version includes in-frame clones alone and lacks a portion of them. The data contain around 150,000 clones, approximately 92% of them singletons. Study-wide findings and caveats: Spike-spanning, vaccine-associated CD4 TCRs were dominant at 160-218 and 743-854. Nearly half of spike-specific TCRs reportedly go after variant regions that carry no mutations. Most donors were white British, females outnumbered males, and clonal diversity was possibly underestimated.

As to this clone: Its target is not known.

V gave up 5 bases and J gave up 7 bases, with 14 bases separating them. This CDR3 contains 13 residues. Germline CDR1 reads SNHLY; CDR2 reads FYNNEI. The chain is built from TRBV2 and TRBJ1-1; maybe TRBD1 (6 bases). This sequence originates from an adult in good health. The sequences come from peripheral blood, collected on day 0 of AZD1222 vaccination. This CDR3 reads CASSRGQLLEAFF. CDR3 coding DNA: TGTGCCAGCAGTCGAGGACAGCTACTTGAAGCTTTCTTT. The full variable domain, completed using reference TRBV2 and TRBJ1-1, is EPEVTQTPSHQVTQMGQEVILRCVPISNHLYFYWYRQILGQKVEFLVSFYNNEISEKSEIFDDQFSVERPDGSNFTLKIRSTKLEDSAMYFCASSRGQLLEAFFGQGTRLTVV.